This T cell receptor (beta chain) was observed in a study of blood T cell repertoires in COVID-19. Study details: From the United States, Italy and Spain came samples of acute and convalescent COVID-19. T cells, B-cell-depleted T cells, or PBMCs provided the cDNA or gDNA that served as material.

Germline V gene lookup returns CDR1 SGHDN and CDR2 FVKESK. V shed 4 bases and J shed 6 bases, with 21 bases lying between them. The CDR3 runs to 16 residues. In the study's own analysis: Reference gene primer amplification gave estimated nucleated cell counts. Sequenced by immunoSEQ multiplex PCR; TCRdb stores in-frame clones only, minus some. The V and J calls and clone size come from that table; D and trimming were worked out from the DNA. The table includes 70,000 to 90,000 clones, roughly three quarters detected once. This receptor was taken from a man between 65 and 80 years old with acute or convalescent COVID-19. The chain combines TRBV14 with TRBJ1-2, with no clear D. Sequenced input: peripheral blood. This CDR3 reads CASSRSERWRTDGYTF. Written as DNA, the CDR3 is TGTGCCAGCAGCCGAAGCGAGAGGTGGAGAACTGATGGCTACACCTTC.